The following is a T cell receptor (beta chain) sequence with its context. Its specificity is unknown. The entry originates in a study of T cell responses to AZD1222 COVID-19 vaccine. Study findings and constraints: There were repertoire samples only from the period after the peak T cell response. In a largely white British group with more females than males, clonal diversity was possibly underestimated.

The junction had 5 bases not matched to a gene; V was cut back by 1 base and J by 5 bases. The CDR3 covers 16 residues. The germline V gene has CDR1 SGHNT and CDR2 YYREEE (reference sequence). Both about-4-week and about-12-week second-dose recipients were combined. The table came from immunoSEQ multiplex PCR; TCRdb's copy has only in-frame clones and leaves some out. The repertoire holds 100,000 to 150,000 clones, with around 83% as singletons. Specimen: peripheral blood, collected 28 days after the second AZD1222 dose. This sequence was found in an adult who received the AZD1222 COVID-19 vaccine. This chain uses TRBV5-4 with TRBJ2-5; 13 positions match TRBD2. CDR3 sequence reads: CASSLRTSGGRETQYF. The CDR3 DNA sequence: TGTGCCAGCAGCTTGAGGACTAGCGGGGGTCGGGAGACCCAGTACTTC.